This entry lists 6 T cell receptor beta chains sequenced from one sample in a study of T-cell memory formation after mild COVID-19. MiXCR, run by TCRdb on the 5' RACE reads, gives a single entry per CDR3 protein. The sample lists about half a million distinct CDR3 sequences; about 18% were seen once. Sequences were obtained from PBMCs or a T cell subset sorted from them (not recorded which). These receptors were collected from an adult woman who had mild COVID-19 (a few samples of this study predate the infection). Cell type and time point are not known.

This clonotype has a handful of counts. This chain links TRBV20-1 with TRBJ2-1; D is undetermined. The V and J ends lost 6 bases and 8 bases respectively, with 11 bases between them. Germline CDR1 reads DFQATT; CDR2 reads SNEGSKA (reference sequence). The CDR3 is made up of 11 amino acids. The CDR3: CSAVVVDEQFF. The CDR3 nucleotides read TGCAGTGCGGTAGTAGTCGATGAGCAGTTCTTC.

CDR3 sequence: CASSSAAGRLYNEQFF. The CDR3 DNA sequence: TGTGCCAGCAGCTCCGCCGCGGGACGGTTGTACAATGAGCAGTTCTTC. The rearrangement uses TRBV7-2 and TRBJ2-1; possible D gene TRBD2, 6 bases. V was trimmed by 4 bases and J by 4 bases, leaving 17 bases between them. Per the germline V gene, CDR1 is SGHTA and CDR2 is FQGNSA. The CDR3 has 16 residues.

The chain is built from TRBV30 and TRBJ2-2, with 7 bases identical to TRBD2. Germline CDR1 and CDR2: GTSNPN and SVGIG (reference sequence). The junction had 2 bases not matched to a gene; V was cut back by 4 bases and J by 0 bases. The CDR3 totals 14 residues. Written as DNA, the CDR3 is TGTGCCTGGAACGGACTAGCGAACACCGGGGAGCTGTTTTTT. Encoded protein: CAWNGLANTGELFF.

The V call is TRBV5-6, the J call TRBJ1-1, with 7 bases lining up with TRBD1. The CDR3 is 14 residues long. Unmatched junction bases numbered 3, after V lost 3 bases and J lost 1 base. Germline-derived CDR1 and CDR2 are SGHDT and YYEEEE. The CDR3 bases are TGTGCCAGCAGCTGGGGACAGCCGAACACTGAAGCTTTCTTT. Its translation is CASSWGQPNTEAFF.

Only a few counts were recorded for this clonotype. The rearrangement uses TRBV28 and TRBJ2-3; D is unclear. Trimming cost V 3 bases and J 0 bases, with 16 bases left between them. In germline, CDR1 is MDHEN, CDR2 SYDVKM. The CDR3 runs to 17 residues. DNA for the CDR3: TGTGCCAGCAGTTTCCTAGGGCGGAGCCCTAGCACAGATACGCAGTATTTT. It translates to CASSFLGRSPSTDTQYF.

This clonotype came up a few times. The chain links TRBV11-2 to TRBJ1-1; D call uncertain. This CDR3 is 14 amino acids long. Trimming shortened V by 4 bases and J by 7 bases, and 16 bases separated the two germline ends. Germline lookup yields CDR1 SGHAT and CDR2 FQNNGV. In nucleotides, the CDR3 is TGTGCCAGCAGCTCTTGGACTCTGAACGGTGAAGCTTTCTTT. Protein product: CASSSWTLNGEAFF.